This T cell receptor beta chain was profiled in a study of persistence of HIV-infected CD4 T cells. Cells were stimulated nonspecifically with anti-CD3/anti-CD28 magnetic beads. CD4+ T cells upregulating both CD40 ligand and CD69 were sorted as responding cells. The immunoSEQ assay was version 4, run in survey mode. Clones were read by immunoSEQ multiplex PCR, and TCRdb kept only the in-frame ones, dropping some. The table shows roughly 43,000 clones, with approximately 90% occurring only once. The count of this clone is one. Antigen specificity is unknown. This specimen was CD4+ T cells sorted from PBMCs after approximately 20-hour stimulation, taken from a patient who received antiretroviral therapy. This sequence was found in an adult man with HIV who was CMV-seropositive.

The CDR3 nucleotides are TGTGCCAGCAGAGTGACTAGCGGGGGATACAATGAGCAGTTCTTC. Translating it yields CASRVTSGGYNEQFF. The rearrangement uses TRBV6-5 and TRBJ2-1; 12 bases line up with TRBD2. This CDR3 spans 15 amino acids. The trim removed 6 bases at V and 4 bases at J, leaving 4 bases unmatched. Germline V gene data show CDR1 as MNHEY and CDR2 as SVGAGI.